A single T cell receptor beta chain is shown here with its context. Its antigen is unidentified. The protocol was immunoSEQ multiplex PCR, while the TCRdb copy is restricted to in-frame clones and leaves out a portion. The sample lists over 120,000 clones, roughly 85% seen once, with roughly 8% in the top ten. The sample is drawn from a study of T cell responses to AZD1222 COVID-19 vaccine. Study-level findings and limits: The sample set comprised mostly white British donors with more females, and clonal diversity was possibly underestimated.

Germline CDR1 ENHRY, CDR2 SYGVKD. V lost 0 bases, J lost 4 bases, and 4 bases stayed unmatched. The CDR3 runs 15 residues. This TCR came from an adult in good health. Here the sequenced sample was peripheral blood, taken on day 0 of AZD1222 vaccination. The chain has TRBV10-3 and TRBJ2-7, with 9 bases that match TRBD1. CDR3: CAISESGTGRYEQYF. The CDR3 DNA reads TGTGCCATCAGTGAGTCGGGGACAGGGCGGTACGAGCAGTACTTC.